The present TCR beta chain was sequenced within a study of tumor-infiltrating lymphocytes in oesophageal squamous cell carcinoma (dated by TCRdb to 2016 to 2018). This clonotype was seen repeatedly, ten times or more. Its antigen target is currently unknown. One junction end disagrees with the germline gene, perhaps due to a read error. From a lookup of the germline V gene, CDR1 and CDR2 are SGHDT and YYEEEE. The CDR3 runs 17 amino acids, cysteine and phenylalanine included. CDR3 DNA only is kept here, 51 bases in frame from base 1. Receptor libraries were prepared by PCR. The reads were generated on an Illumina HiSeq 2000. Through fastp at Q25 and MiXCR, TCRdb rebuilt clones from the public reads, retaining in-frame beta chains. Duplicate CDR3 protein sequences are folded into a single record with the most common DNA and genes. This sample holds 19,000 or so distinct CDR3 sequences; around 45% were observed only once. The top ten constitute around two fifths of the sample.

The sequencing input was normal esophageal tissue next to the tumor. This receptor was obtained from a female donor with esophageal squamous cell carcinoma. In this chain, TRBV5-6 is recombined with TRBJ2-7, and perhaps TRBD1 as D gene, on 6 matching bases. The CDR3 reads as follows: CASSHSAQGRNYSPLHF. The nucleotide sequence reads as follows: TGTGCCAGCAGCCATTCAGCGCAGGGGCGGAATTATTCACCCCTCCACTTC.